This TCR beta chain was found in a study of T cells after yellow fever vaccination. The germline CDR1 and CDR2 sequences are MNHEY and SVGAGI. CDR3 size: 15 residues. Note on this clonotype: Sequence at one end of the junction differs from germline and may be a read error.

Each CDR3 protein is one row after TCRdb ran MiXCR on the 5' RACE reads. Of about 340,000 distinct CDR3 sequences detected, approximately 4% appear once; the ten largest clones hold approximately 25%. The sequence was collected from a man aged 18-30 years who received the YFV17D yellow fever vaccine. The sequenced sample was PBMCs, obtained 5 days after the yellow fever booster vaccination. The chain joins TRBV6-5 to TRBJ1-1, with unresolved D. The CDR3 coding sequence is TGTGCCAGCAGTCACTCCCGAGGTCTGAGTACTGAAGCTTTCTTT. Protein: CASSHSRGLSTEAFF.